This T cell receptor (beta chain) was recorded in a study of CD8 T cells in ankylosing spondylitis (dated by TCRdb to about 2017). Turning to the overall study: T cell receptor beta repertoires were profiled in healthy donors and ankylosing spondylitis patients so that disease-linked TCR variants could be found. The full study cohort comprised approximately 23 ankylosing spondylitis patients and 85 to 120 healthy donors. Samples of peripheral blood were taken, and for ankylosing spondylitis patients, synovial fluid was collected as well. Overall study results and their limits: A TCR beta motif made up of several highly homologous amino acid variants appeared to be characteristic of blood from ankylosing spondylitis patients. The disease-linked clones had a CD8+ phenotype and were found at relatively low frequencies in peripheral blood. Significant enrichment of the disease-linked clones was reported in matched synovial fluid samples from ankylosing spondylitis patients. Some TCR beta motif variants had previously been reported in synovial fluid and blood of reactive arthritis patients, which suggested common disease-initiation mechanisms.

This clonotype was seen at least ten times. This receptor's antigen is unknown. Base qualities are not provided; no much larger clone lies one nucleotide away. TCRdb names Illumina HiSeq 2500 as the instrument used. Quantitative 5'-RACE with molecular barcodes was used to prepare TCR beta libraries. The study's own analysis went as follows. Disease-linked TCR variants were identified with a new computational method built on a probabilistic model of VDJ rearrangement. TCRdb reprocessing: public reads trimmed at Q25 with fastp, clones called with MiXCR, in-frame beta chains kept. Under each unique CDR3 protein, matching rows form one entry showing the most common genes and DNA. TCRdb, not the original authors, processed these V and J calls. The sample has 120,000 or so distinct CDR3 sequences on record, approximately 14% of them singletons. The top ten clonotypes cover almost 3% of the sample. A distance of 10 bases separates the germline ends of V and J, which lose 7 bases and 0 bases respectively. The CDR3 holds 14 amino acids from the cysteine to the phenylalanine. Of the read, only the CDR3 DNA is kept; its 42 bases are in frame from base 1.

The rearranged segments are TRBV12-3 or TRBV12-4 and TRBJ1-5, and TRBD1 may be the D gene, going by 5 matching bases. The receptor was isolated from a female donor with ankylosing spondylitis or in good health (not recorded which). Sequenced input: blood, either unsorted or a sorted T cell fraction (not recorded which). The DNA sequence is TGTGCCAGCAAAGGGGTTTATAGCAATCAGCCCCAGCATTTT. The resulting protein is CASKGVYSNQPQHF.